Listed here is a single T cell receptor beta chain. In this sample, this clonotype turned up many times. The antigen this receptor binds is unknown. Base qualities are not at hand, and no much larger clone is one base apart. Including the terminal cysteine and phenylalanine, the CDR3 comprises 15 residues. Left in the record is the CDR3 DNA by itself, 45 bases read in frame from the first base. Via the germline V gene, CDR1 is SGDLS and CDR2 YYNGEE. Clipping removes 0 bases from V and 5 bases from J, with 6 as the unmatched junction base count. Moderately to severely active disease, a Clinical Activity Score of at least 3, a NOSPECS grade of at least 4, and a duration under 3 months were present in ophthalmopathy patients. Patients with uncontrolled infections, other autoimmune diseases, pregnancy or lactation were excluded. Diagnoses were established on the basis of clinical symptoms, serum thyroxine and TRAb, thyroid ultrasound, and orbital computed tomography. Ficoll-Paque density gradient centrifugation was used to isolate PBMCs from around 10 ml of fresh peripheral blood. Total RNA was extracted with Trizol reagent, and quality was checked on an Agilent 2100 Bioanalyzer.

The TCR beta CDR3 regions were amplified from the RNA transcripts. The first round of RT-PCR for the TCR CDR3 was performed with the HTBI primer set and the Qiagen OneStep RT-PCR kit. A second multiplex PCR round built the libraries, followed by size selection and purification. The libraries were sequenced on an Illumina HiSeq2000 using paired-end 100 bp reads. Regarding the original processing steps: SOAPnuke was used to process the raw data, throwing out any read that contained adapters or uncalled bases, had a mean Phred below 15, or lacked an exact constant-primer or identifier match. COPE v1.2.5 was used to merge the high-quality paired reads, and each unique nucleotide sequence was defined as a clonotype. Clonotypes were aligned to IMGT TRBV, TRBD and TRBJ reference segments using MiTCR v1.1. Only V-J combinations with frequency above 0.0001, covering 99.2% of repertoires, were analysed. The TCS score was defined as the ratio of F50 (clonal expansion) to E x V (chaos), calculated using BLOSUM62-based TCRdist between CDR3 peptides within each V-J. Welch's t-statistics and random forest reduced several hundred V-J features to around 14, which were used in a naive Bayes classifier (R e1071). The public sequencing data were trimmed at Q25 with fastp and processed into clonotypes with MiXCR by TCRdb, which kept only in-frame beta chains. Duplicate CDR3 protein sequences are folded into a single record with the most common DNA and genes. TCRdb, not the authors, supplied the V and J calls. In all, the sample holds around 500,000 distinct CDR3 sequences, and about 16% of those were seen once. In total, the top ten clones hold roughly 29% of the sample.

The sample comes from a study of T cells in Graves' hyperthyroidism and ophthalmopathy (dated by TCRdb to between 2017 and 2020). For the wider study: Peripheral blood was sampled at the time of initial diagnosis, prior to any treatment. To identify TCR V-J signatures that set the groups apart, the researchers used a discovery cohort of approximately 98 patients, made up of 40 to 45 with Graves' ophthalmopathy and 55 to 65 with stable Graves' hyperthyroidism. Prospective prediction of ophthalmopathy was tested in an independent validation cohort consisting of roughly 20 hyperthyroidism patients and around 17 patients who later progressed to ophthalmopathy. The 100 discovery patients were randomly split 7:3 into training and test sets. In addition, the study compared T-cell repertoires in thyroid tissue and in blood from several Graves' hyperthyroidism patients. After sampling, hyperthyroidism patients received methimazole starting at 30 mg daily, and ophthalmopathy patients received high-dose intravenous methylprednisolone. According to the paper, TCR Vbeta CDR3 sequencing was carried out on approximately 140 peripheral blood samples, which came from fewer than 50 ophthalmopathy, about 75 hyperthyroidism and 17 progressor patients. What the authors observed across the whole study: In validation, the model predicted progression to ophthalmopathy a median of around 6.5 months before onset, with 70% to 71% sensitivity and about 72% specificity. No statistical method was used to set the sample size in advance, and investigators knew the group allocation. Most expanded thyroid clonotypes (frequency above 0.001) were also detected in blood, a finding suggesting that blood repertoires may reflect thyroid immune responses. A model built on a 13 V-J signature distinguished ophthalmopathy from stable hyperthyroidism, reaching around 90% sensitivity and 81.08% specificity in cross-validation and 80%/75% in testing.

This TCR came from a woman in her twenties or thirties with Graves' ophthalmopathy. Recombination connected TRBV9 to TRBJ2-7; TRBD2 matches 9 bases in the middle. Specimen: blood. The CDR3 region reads CASSVESGRFNEQYF. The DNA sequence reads TGTGCCAGCAGCGTAGAAAGCGGGAGGTTTAACGAGCAGTACTTC.